What follows describes a single T cell receptor (beta chain). This specimen belongs to a study of blood T cell repertoires in COVID-19. Repertoires were generated with immunoSEQ multiplex PCR, while TCRdb's copy carries only in-frame clones and drops some. The sample has 310,000 or so clones; over 80% are singletons. The germline CDR1 and CDR2 sequences are KGHDR and SFDVKD. V gave up 2 bases and J gave up 6 bases; unmatched junction bases: 9. This CDR3 has 16 residues. This clonotype was obtained from a man aged 25 to 45 with COVID-19, enrolled during active disease. V is TRBV24-1 and J is TRBJ2-1; 7 bases are a match to TRBD2. The sample comprised peripheral blood. The CDR3 reads CATSDYVAGVLNEQFF. DNA of the CDR3: TGTGCCACCAGTGATTATGTAGCGGGCGTCCTCAATGAGCAGTTCTTC.